A selection of T cell receptor beta chains follows, all from one sample in a study of blood T cell repertoires in COVID-19. Sequenced by immunoSEQ multiplex PCR; TCRdb stores in-frame clones only, minus some. The sample lists about 330,000 clones, roughly 83% seen once, with under 2% in the top ten. Specimen: peripheral blood. The receptor source for this set is a woman aged 50 to 60 with acute or convalescent COVID-19. Each CDR3 is given with its conserved first and last residue. Fields, in order: J gene, V gene, clone size, D gene, CDR3 protein, CDR3 DNA. The D gene is left open where the match is weak. A row's size may be missing; if present it is once, few, many or a size class.

TRBJ2-5	TRBV30	NA	TRBD1	CAWSLGQGEETQYF	TGTGCCTGGAGCCTCGGACAGGGTGAGGAGACCCAGTACTTC
TRBJ2-6	TRBV19	NA	NA	CASSIRYSGANVLTF	TGTGCCAGTAGTATACGGTACTCTGGGGCCAACGTCCTGACTTTC
TRBJ2-7	TRBV6-2/TRBV6-3	NA	NA	CASSRPPTPTSSYEQYF	TGTGCCAGCAGCCGACCCCCGACTCCCACGAGCTCCTACGAGCAGTACTTC
TRBJ1-2	TRBV5-1	few	NA	CASSLDRRTNYGYTF	TGCGCCAGCAGCTTGGACAGGAGAACGAACTATGGCTACACCTTC
TRBJ2-7	TRBV9	NA	NA	CASSGRQVTYEQYF	TGTGCCAGCAGTGGTCGCCAGGTAACCTACGAGCAGTACTTC
TRBJ1-5	TRBV19	NA	TRBD1	CASSITGVSNQPQHF	TGTGCCAGTAGTATCACAGGGGTGAGCAATCAGCCCCAGCATTTT
TRBJ2-1	TRBV5-4	NA	NA	CASSFGGNEQFF	TGTGCCAGCAGCTTTGGGGGGAATGAGCAGTTCTTC
TRBJ2-7	TRBV5-4	NA	NA	CASSLDRGAWGEQYF	TGTGCCAGCAGCTTGGATCGGGGGGCGTGGGGTGAGCAGTACTTC
TRBJ2-2	TRBV5-1	NA	NA	CASREGGFTGELFF	TGCGCCAGCAGGGAAGGCGGGTTTACCGGGGAGCTGTTTTTT
TRBJ1-2	TRBV29-1	few	NA	CSVETGGYTF	TGCAGCGTTGAAACCGGGGGCTACACCTTC
TRBJ2-5	TRBV24-1	NA	TRBD1	CATSETGGQETQYF	TGTGCCACCAGTGAGACAGGGGGCCAAGAGACCCAGTACTTC
TRBJ2-5	TRBV7-2	NA	TRBD1	CASSLTGGWETQYF	TGTGCCAGCAGCTTGACAGGGGGGTGGGAGACCCAGTACTTC
TRBJ1-2	TRBV24-1	NA	NA	CATSDQRAGVYGYTF	TGTGCCACCAGTGATCAACGGGCAGGGGTTTATGGCTACACCTTC